Below, 23 T cell receptor beta chains from the same sample are listed, as sequenced in a study of blood T cells in healthy people across ages. Primed by a sample-barcoded 5' primer and a J-beta primer mix, a second PCR proceeded for 7 to 11 cycles. MiXCR, applied by TCRdb to the 5' RACE reads, yields one record per CDR3 protein. Altogether about 1.6 million distinct CDR3 sequences are present, around 35% being singletons, with the ten largest covering approximately 10%. The sample comprised blood. Receptors were obtained from a woman aged 25 to 39 in good health.

The chain carries TRBV28 and TRBJ2-7, with a weak D call TRBD1 (5 bases). Between the trimmed V and J ends, which lost 7 bases and 7 bases, there was a span of 17 bases. The germline V gene encodes CDR1 MDHEN and CDR2 SYDVKM. The CDR3 consists of 13 residues. In DNA, the CDR3 is TGTGCCAGCACCGTCGGCAGGGCAAAGGAGCAGTACTTC. It encodes CASTVGRAKEQYF.

The V call is TRBV2, the J call TRBJ2-7, with D maybe TRBD1 (6 bases). This CDR3 region has 16 residues. The V end was cut by 6 bases, the J end by 3 bases, with 21 bases between. Germline V lookup: CDR1 SNHLY, CDR2 FYNNEI. The CDR3 coding sequence is TGTGCCAGCAGGCCCGGGACAAGGGGTGGCGGCTACGAGCAGTACTTC. Protein: CASRPGTRGGGYEQYF.

V usage is TRBV25-1 and J usage is TRBJ1-2; TRBD1 matches at 10 bases. Germline V gene data show CDR1 as MGHDK and CDR2 as SYGVNS. The CDR3 length is 14 residues. V lost 3 bases to trimming and J lost 2 bases; unmatched junction nucleotides: 0. CDR3 residues: CASSETGGNYGYTF. The CDR3 DNA is TGTGCCAGCAGTGAGACAGGGGGCAACTATGGCTACACCTTC.

This clonotype has a count of ten or more. V is TRBV29-1 and J is TRBJ2-7; TRBD1 matches 9 bases. The CDR3 consists of 11 residues. The J segment lost 4 bases and the V segment lost 6 bases, leaving 1 base of the junction unmatched. Looked up from germline, CDR1 is SQVTM and CDR2 is ANQGSEA. CDR3 sequence (DNA): TGCAGCGTAGGGACAGGGTACGAGCAGTACTTC. Translating it yields CSVGTGYEQYF.

J is TRBJ2-1 and V is TRBV6-2 or TRBV6-3, with D unresolved. Germline CDR1 and CDR2: MNHEY and SVGEGT. V lost 7 bases and J lost 5, with 12 bases in between. There are 13 residues in the CDR3. The CDR3 sequence: CASNLLADNEQFF. CDR3 bases: TGTGCCAGCAACCTGCTGGCCGACAATGAGCAGTTCTTC.

The genes are TRBV2 and TRBJ1-2; TRBD1 is a possible D gene (6 bases). The CDR3 is 15 residues long. V was pared by 6 bases and J by 0 bases, with 14 bases between. Germline V lookup: CDR1 SNHLY, CDR2 FYNNEI. CDR3 region: CASSIIGGANYGYTF. CDR3 nucleotide sequence: TGTGCCAGCAGCATAATAGGGGGGGCTAACTATGGCTACACCTTC.

This chain joins TRBV7-2 and TRBJ2-1; no clear D gene. Germline V gene lookup returns CDR1 SGHTA and CDR2 FQGNSA. This CDR3 region has 14 residues. V was shortened by 5 bases and J by 4 bases, with 12 bases between the two germline ends. This CDR3 reads CASSPHEAYNEQFF. For the CDR3, the DNA is TGTGCCAGCAGCCCCCACGAGGCATACAATGAGCAGTTCTTC.

This clonotype was seen only a few times. The chain joins TRBV20-1 to TRBJ2-1; the D is unclear. With 1 base removed from V and 3 bases from J, the gap between germline ends came to 13 bases. The CDR3 length is 15 residues. Germline assignment: CDR1 DFQATT and CDR2 SNEGSKA (reference sequence). The CDR3 nucleotides read TGCAGTGCTAGAGGGGTGGTCTCGGTCTACAATGAGCAGTTCTTC. This codes for CSARGVVSVYNEQFF.

This clonotype was counted many times. The genes are TRBV4-1 and TRBJ2-7; TRBD1 matches 9 bases. This CDR3 comprises 14 residues. V gave up 8 bases and J gave up 1 base; unmatched junction bases: 6. Per germline, CDR1 MGHRA and CDR2 YSYEKL. The CDR3: CASGRQGGSYEQYF. DNA of the CDR3: TGCGCCAGCGGCAGACAGGGGGGGTCCTACGAGCAGTACTTC.

The sample holds a few counts of this clonotype. The chain carries TRBV5-1 and TRBJ1-1, with D possibly TRBD1 on 5 matching bases. The germline V gene encodes CDR1 SGHRS and CDR2 YFSETQ. Trimming removed 0 bases at V and 0 bases at J, with 12 bases between. The CDR3 sequence is 16 residues long. CDR3 DNA sequence: TGCGCCAGCAGCTTGGCCTGGACATTGATGAACACTGAAGCTTTCTTT. It is translated as CASSLAWTLMNTEAFF.

This clonotype was counted at least ten times. The chain has TRBV10-3 and TRBJ2-1; 9 nucleotides agree with TRBD2. Germline CDR1 reads ENHRY; CDR2 reads SYGVKD. This CDR3 is 15 amino acids long. Trimming took 3 bases from V and 7 from J; bases not matched to a gene: 7. This chain's CDR3 is CAISDVASGENEQFF. CDR3 DNA: TGTGCCATCAGTGATGTAGCTAGCGGGGAGAATGAGCAGTTCTTC.

The chain carries TRBV3-1 and TRBJ2-3; D possibly corresponds to TRBD2 (5 bases). CDR1 is LGHDT and CDR2 is YNNKEL in the germline V gene (reference sequence). The CDR3 runs 14 residues. The germline V and J ends were trimmed by 1 base and 14 bases, with 19 bases remaining between them. This CDR3 reads CASSQGGRLPRTYF. In DNA, the CDR3 is TGTGCCAGCAGCCAAGGAGGGCGGCTCCCACGCACGTATTTT.

The CDR3 loop is CASSAPRGLTTNTEAFF. CDR3 DNA sequence: TGTGCCAGCAGCGCACCCAGGGGCCTCACGACGAACACTGAAGCTTTCTTT. The V call is TRBV9, the J call TRBJ1-1, with D perhaps matching TRBD1 (6 bases). The V end was cut by 3 bases, the J end by 1 base, with 19 bases between. Germline assignment: CDR1 SGDLS and CDR2 YYNGEE. This CDR3 region has 17 residues.

Only a few counts were recorded for this clonotype. V is TRBV3-1 and J is TRBJ2-1, with 14 bases fitting TRBD2. The CDR3 is 17 residues long. Trimming cost V 3 bases and J 4 bases; bases outside gene matches: 5. Looked up from germline, CDR1 is LGHDT and CDR2 is YNNKEL (reference sequence). The CDR3 protein is CASSHWTSGGTYNEQFF. The CDR3 nucleotides read TGTGCCAGCAGCCATTGGACTAGCGGGGGGACTTACAATGAGCAGTTCTTC.

CDR3 in DNA: TGCAGTGCCCAAAGGCTAGCGGGGGCCAAAGGCGCAGATACGCAGTATTTT. Translation: CSAQRLAGAKGADTQYF. The rearrangement uses TRBV20-1 and TRBJ2-3; the match to TRBD2 covers 10 bases. The CDR3 totals 17 residues. J gave up 4 bases and V 6 bases, and 16 bases lay outside the gene matches. CDR1 and CDR2 (germline): DFQATT, SNEGSKA (reference sequence).

This clonotype has more than one count but fewer than ten. V gene TRBV6-5 combines with J gene TRBJ2-5, with D possibly TRBD2 on 5 matching bases. The CDR3 covers 16 residues. The germline CDR1 and CDR2 sequences are MNHEY and SVGAGI. The V end was cut by 6 bases, the J end by 1 base, with 18 bases between. CDR3 residues: CASRRGMYAGQETQYF. The CDR3 DNA reads as TGTGCCAGCAGGAGAGGGATGTACGCGGGCCAAGAGACCCAGTACTTC.

The V and J genes are TRBV11-2 and TRBJ2-6; D is ambiguous. CDR1 is SGHAT, CDR2 FQNNGV, per germline. Trimming removed 2 bases from V and 0 bases from J, with 11 bases in between. This CDR3 is built from 17 residues. In DNA, the CDR3 is TGTGCCAGCAGCTTAAGTGGGCGCCCCTCTGGGGCCAACGTCCTGACTTTC. Translation gives CASSLSGRPSGANVLTF. The entire variable domain, with the rest obtained from reference TRBV11-2 and TRBJ2-6, is as follows: EAGVAQSPRYKIIEKRQSVAFWCNPISGHATLYWYQQILGQGPKLLIQFQNNGVVDDSQLPKDRFSAERLKGVDSTLKIQPAKLEDSAVYLCASSLSGRPSGANVLTFGAGSRLTVL.

The V gene is TRBV27, the J gene TRBJ2-5; D not certain. Germline CDR1 is MNHEY and CDR2 is SMNVEV (reference sequence). The CDR3 consists of 15 residues. Trimming cost V 2 bases and J 11 bases, with 21 bases left between them. As DNA, the CDR3 is TGTGCCAGCAGTTTAGGCTTAGTTGTTATGAATGAGCAGTACTTC. Amino acids: CASSLGLVVMNEQYF.

This clonotype has a handful of counts. The chain combines TRBV20-1 with TRBJ1-1; D gene unclear. Germline loops: CDR1 DFQATT, CDR2 SNEGSKA (reference sequence). V was trimmed by 1 base and J by 1 base, leaving 7 bases between them. The CDR3 sequence is 13 residues long. CDR3 nucleotides: TGCAGTGCTAGAGGGTTAGGGAACACTGAAGCTTTCTTT. Its translation: CSARGLGNTEAFF.

The chain combines TRBV7-9 with TRBJ2-7; 7 bases are a match to TRBD1. The CDR3 covers 16 residues. The J segment lost 5 bases and the V segment lost 5 bases, leaving 15 bases of the junction unmatched. CDR1 is SEHNR, CDR2 FQNEAQ, per germline (reference sequence). CDR3 residues: CASSRDSLLGDHEQYF. DNA for the CDR3: TGTGCCAGCAGCCGGGACAGCTTACTGGGGGACCACGAGCAGTACTTC.

The V call is TRBV12-3 or TRBV12-4, the J call TRBJ2-3, with a tentative D call TRBD2 (6 bases). Trimming took off 7 bases at V and 0 bases at J, with 14 bases between the two ends. The CDR3 sequence is 15 residues long. DNA for the CDR3: TGTGCCAGCAAAAATTGGGGGACTAGCACAGATACGCAGTATTTT. This sequence encodes CASKNWGTSTDTQYF.

The table lists this clonotype with a few counts. The chain carries TRBV3-1 and TRBJ2-1; D possibly matches TRBD1 or TRBD2 (5 bases each). This CDR3 is 13 amino acids long. Per germline, CDR1 LGHDT and CDR2 YNNKEL (reference sequence). V lost 7 bases to trimming and J lost 8 bases, with 15 bases between them. CDR3 nucleotide sequence: TGTGCCAGCATGTGGGGGAGTGGGCATGAGCAGTTCTTC. This sequence encodes CASMWGSGHEQFF.

This clonotype was seen only a few times. The gene calls are TRBV4-1 and TRBJ2-7; D is ambiguous. Germline V gene data show CDR1 as MGHRA and CDR2 as YSYEKL. This CDR3 region has 13 residues. V was shortened by 1 base and J by 6 bases, with 10 bases between the two germline ends. DNA for the CDR3: TGCGCCAGCAGCCAAGCAGCAGCTCGCGAGCAGTACTTC. Its translation is CASSQAAAREQYF.